The T cell receptor (beta chain) described here comes from a study of cytomegalovirus exposure and HLA in healthy donors. The primer mix had 60 Vbeta and 13 Jbeta primers. Using immunoSEQ multiplex PCR, the repertoire was profiled, and TCRdb retains in-frame clones only, with some absent. The data show approximately 130,000 clones, about 80% seen once. This CDR3 spans 15 amino acids. Losses at the gene ends were 4 bases for V and 6 bases for J; bases not matched to a gene: 11. Germline V gene lookup returns CDR1 SGHRS and CDR2 YFSETQ. The sample consisted of PBMCs. The receptor was isolated from a man in his forties or fifties in good health and CMV-seronegative. The gene calls are TRBV5-1 and TRBJ2-7, with TRBD2 matching 9 bases. The CDR3 loop is CASSPPGLAFTEQYF. In DNA form, the CDR3 reads TGCGCCAGCAGCCCTCCGGGACTAGCCTTTACCGAGCAGTACTTC.